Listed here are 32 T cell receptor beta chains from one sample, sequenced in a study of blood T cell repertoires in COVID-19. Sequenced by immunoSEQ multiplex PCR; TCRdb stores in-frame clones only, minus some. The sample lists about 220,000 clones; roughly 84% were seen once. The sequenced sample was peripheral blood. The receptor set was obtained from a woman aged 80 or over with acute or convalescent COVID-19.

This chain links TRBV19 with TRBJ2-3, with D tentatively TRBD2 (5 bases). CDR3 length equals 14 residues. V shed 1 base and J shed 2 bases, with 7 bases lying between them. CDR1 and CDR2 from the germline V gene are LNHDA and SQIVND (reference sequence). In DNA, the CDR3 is TGTGCCAGTAGTATAGTGACTACCACAGATACGCAGTATTTT. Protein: CASSIVTTTDTQYF.

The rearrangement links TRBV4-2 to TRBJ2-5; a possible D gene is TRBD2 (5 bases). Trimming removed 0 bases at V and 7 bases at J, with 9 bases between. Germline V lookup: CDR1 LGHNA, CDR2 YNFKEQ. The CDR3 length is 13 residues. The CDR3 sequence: CASSQDSEWTQYF. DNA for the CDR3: TGTGCCAGCAGCCAAGATAGCGAGTGGACCCAGTACTTC.

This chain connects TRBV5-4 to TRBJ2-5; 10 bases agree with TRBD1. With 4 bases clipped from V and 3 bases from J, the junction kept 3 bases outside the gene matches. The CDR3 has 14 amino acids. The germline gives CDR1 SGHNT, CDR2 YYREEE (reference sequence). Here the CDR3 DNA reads TGTGCCAGCAGCGCCGGGACAGGGGAAGAGACCCAGTACTTC. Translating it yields CASSAGTGEETQYF.

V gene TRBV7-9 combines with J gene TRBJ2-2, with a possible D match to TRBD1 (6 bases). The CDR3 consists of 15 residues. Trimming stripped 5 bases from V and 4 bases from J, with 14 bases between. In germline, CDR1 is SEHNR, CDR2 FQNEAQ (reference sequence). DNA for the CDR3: TGTGCCAGCAGCCCCTTCGGCAGGGGCACCGGGGAGCTGTTTTTT. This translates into CASSPFGRGTGELFF.

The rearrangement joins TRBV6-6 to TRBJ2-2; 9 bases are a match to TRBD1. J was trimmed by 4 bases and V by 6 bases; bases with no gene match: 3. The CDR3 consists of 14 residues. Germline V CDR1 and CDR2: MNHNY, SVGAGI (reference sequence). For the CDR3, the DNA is TGTGCCAGCAGGGGGACAGGGTCCACCGGGGAGCTGTTTTTT. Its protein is CASRGTGSTGELFF.

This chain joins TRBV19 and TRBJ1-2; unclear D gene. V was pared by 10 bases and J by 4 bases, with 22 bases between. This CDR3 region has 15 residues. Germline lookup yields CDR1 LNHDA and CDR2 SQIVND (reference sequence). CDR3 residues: CATHEEGGPGYGYTF. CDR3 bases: TGTGCCACCCACGAGGAGGGCGGCCCCGGCTATGGCTACACCTTC.

The CDR3 DNA follows: TGTGCCAGCAACAGGGGGGGGTCAGAGACCCAGTACTTC. Protein sequence: CASNRGGSETQYF. The chain combines TRBV3-1 (or the pseudogene TRBV3-2) with TRBJ2-5, with D possibly matching TRBD1 (8 bases). Between the trimmed V and J ends, which lost 7 bases and 4 bases, there was a span of 13 bases. Germline CDR1 LGHDT, CDR2 YNNKEL (reference sequence). CDR3 length equals 13 residues.

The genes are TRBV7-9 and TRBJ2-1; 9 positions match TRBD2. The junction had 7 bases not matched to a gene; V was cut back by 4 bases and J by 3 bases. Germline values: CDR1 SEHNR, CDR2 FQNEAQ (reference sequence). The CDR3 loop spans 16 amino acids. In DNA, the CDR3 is TGTGCCAGCAGCTCAATGGCTAGCGGGGTCTACAATGAGCAGTTCTTC. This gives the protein CASSSMASGVYNEQFF.

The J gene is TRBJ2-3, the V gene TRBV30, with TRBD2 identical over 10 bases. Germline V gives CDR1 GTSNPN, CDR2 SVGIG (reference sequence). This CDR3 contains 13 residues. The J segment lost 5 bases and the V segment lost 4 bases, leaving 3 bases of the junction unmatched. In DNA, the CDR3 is TGTGCCTGGATGGGACTAGCGAGAGATACGCAGTATTTT. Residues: CAWMGLARDTQYF.

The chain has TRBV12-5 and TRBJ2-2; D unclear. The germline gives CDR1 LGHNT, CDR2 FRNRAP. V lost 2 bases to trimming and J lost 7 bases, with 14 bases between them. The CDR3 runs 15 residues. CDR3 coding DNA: TGTGCTAGTGGTTTGAAAACCCCGGTCCTCGGGGAGCTGTTTTTT. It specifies CASGLKTPVLGELFF. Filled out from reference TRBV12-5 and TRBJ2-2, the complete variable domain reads DARVTQTPRHKVTEMGQEVTMRCQPILGHNTVFWYRQTMMQGLELLAYFRNRAPLDDSGMPKDRFSAEMPDATLATLKIQPSEPRDSAVYFCASGLKTPVLGELFFGEGSRLTVL.

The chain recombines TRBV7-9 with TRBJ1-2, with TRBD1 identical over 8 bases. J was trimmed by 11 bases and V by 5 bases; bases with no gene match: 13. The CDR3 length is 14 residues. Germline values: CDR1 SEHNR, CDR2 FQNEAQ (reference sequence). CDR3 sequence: CASSLLSGTGYYTF. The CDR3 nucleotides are TGTGCCAGCAGCCTCCTTTCCGGGACAGGATATTACACCTTC. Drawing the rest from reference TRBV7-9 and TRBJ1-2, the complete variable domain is DTGVSQNPRHKITKRGQNVTFRCDPISEHNRLYWYRQTLGQGPEFLTYFQNEAQLEKSRLLSDRFSAERPKGSFSTLEIQRTEQGDSAMYLCASSLLSGTGYYTFGSGTRLTVV.

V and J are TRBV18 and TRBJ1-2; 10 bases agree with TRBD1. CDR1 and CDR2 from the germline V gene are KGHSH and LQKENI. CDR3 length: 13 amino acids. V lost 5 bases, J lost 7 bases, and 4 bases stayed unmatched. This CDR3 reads CASSRTGGAGYTF. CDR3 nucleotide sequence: TGTGCCAGCTCAAGGACAGGGGGTGCTGGCTACACCTTC.

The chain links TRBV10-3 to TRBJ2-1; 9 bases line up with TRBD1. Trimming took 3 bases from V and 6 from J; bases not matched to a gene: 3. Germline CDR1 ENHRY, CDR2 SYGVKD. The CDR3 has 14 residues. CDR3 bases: TGTGCCATCAGTGACCCGGACAGGGGCAATGAGCAGTTCTTC. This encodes CAISDPDRGNEQFF.

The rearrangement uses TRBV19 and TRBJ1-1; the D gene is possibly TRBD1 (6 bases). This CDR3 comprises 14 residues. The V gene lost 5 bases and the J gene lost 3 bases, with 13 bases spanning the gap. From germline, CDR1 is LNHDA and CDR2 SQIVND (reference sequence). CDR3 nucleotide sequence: TGTGCCAGTAGTGCTACAGGGATATACACTGAAGCTTTCTTT. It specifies CASSATGIYTEAFF.

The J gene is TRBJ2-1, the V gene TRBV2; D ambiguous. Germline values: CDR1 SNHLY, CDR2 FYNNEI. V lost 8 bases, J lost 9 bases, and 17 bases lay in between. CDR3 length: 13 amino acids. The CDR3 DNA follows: TGTGCCAGCTTAATGGCCCACCAGGCTGAGCAGTTCTTC. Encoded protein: CASLMAHQAEQFF. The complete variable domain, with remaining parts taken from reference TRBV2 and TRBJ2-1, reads EPEVTQTPSHQVTQMGQEVILRCVPISNHLYFYWYRQILGQKVEFLVSFYNNEISEKSEIFDDQFSVERPDGSNFTLKIRSTKLEDSAMYFCASLMAHQAEQFFGPGTRLTVL.

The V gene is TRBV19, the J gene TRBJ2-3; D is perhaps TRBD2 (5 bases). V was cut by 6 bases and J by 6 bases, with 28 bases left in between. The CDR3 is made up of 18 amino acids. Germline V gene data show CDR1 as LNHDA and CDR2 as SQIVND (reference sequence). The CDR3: CASSTAIGSVSPRDTQYF. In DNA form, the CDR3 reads TGTGCCAGTAGCACGGCTATTGGGAGCGTATCTCCCCGGGATACGCAGTATTTT. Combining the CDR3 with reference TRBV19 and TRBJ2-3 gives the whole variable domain DGGITQSPKYLFRKEGQNVTLSCEQNLNHDAMYWYRQDPGQGLRLIYYSQIVNDFQKGDIAEGYSVSREKKESFPLTVTSAQKNPTAFYLCASSTAIGSVSPRDTQYFGPGTRLTVL.

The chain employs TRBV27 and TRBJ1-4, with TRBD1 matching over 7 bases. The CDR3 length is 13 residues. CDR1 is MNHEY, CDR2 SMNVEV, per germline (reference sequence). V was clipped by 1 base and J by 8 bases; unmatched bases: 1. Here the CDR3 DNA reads TGTGCCAGCAGTTTATACAGGGGAGAAAAACTGTTTTTT. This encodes CASSLYRGEKLFF.

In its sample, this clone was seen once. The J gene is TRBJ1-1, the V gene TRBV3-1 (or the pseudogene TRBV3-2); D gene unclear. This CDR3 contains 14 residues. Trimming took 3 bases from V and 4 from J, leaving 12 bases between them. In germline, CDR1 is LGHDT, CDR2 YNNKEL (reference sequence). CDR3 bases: TGTGCCAGCAGCCAGGGGTGGGGAGGCACTGAAGCTTTCTTT. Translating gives CASSQGWGGTEAFF.

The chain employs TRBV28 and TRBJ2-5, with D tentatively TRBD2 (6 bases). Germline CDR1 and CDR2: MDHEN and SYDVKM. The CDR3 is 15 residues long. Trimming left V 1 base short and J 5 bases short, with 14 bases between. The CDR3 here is CASSLSTGVAETQYF. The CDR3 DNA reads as TGTGCCAGCAGTTTATCTACGGGGGTAGCGGAGACCCAGTACTTC.

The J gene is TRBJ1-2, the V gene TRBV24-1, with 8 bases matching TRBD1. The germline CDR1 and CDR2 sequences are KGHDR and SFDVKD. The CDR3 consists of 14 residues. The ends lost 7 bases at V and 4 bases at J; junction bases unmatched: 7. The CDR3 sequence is CATSAGQGIYGYTF. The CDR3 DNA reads TGTGCCACCAGCGCCGGACAGGGAATCTATGGCTACACCTTC.

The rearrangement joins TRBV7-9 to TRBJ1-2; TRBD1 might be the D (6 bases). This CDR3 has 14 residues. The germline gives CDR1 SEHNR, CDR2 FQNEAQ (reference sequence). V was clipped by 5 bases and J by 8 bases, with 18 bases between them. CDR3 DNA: TGTGCCAGCAGCCCACGGACGGGAGGGGGAGGCTACACCTTC. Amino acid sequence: CASSPRTGGGGYTF.

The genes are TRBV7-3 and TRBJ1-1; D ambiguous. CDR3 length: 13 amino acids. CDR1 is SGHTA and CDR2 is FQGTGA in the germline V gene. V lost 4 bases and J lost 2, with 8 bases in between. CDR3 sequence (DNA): TGTGCCAGCAGCTCGGGAGTAAACACTGAAGCTTTCTTT. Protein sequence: CASSSGVNTEAFF.

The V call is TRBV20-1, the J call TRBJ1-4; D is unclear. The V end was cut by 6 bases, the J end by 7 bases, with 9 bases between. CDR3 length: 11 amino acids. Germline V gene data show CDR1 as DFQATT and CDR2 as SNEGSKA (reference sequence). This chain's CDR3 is CSAPKPEKLFF. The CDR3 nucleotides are TGCAGTGCCCCCAAGCCTGAAAAACTGTTTTTT.

The CDR3: CASRTTGPGNTIYF. CDR3 nucleotides: TGTGCCAGTAGGACGACAGGGCCTGGAAACACCATATATTTT. V gene TRBV19 combines with J gene TRBJ1-3, with 7 positions matching TRBD1. The CDR3 is made up of 14 amino acids. The V gene's germline CDR1 is LNHDA and CDR2 SQIVND (reference sequence). Trimming at V came to 6 bases and at J to 2 bases, leaving 4 bases not matched to a gene.

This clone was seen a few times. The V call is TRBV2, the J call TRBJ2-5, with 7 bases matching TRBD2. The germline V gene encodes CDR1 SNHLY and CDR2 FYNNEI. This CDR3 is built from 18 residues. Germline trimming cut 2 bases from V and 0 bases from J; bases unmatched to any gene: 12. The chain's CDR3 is CASSELIPLAAYQETQYF. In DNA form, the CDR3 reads TGTGCCAGCAGTGAATTGATACCCCTAGCGGCATACCAAGAGACCCAGTACTTC.

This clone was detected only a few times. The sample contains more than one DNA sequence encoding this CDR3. The CDR3, as DNA: TGTGCCAGCAGCTTGGACAGGGAGCTGTTTTTT. It specifies CASSLDRELFF. This chain joins TRBV7-9 and TRBJ2-2; TRBD1 is a possible D gene (5 bases). The V gene lost 3 bases and the J gene lost 9 bases, with 5 bases spanning the gap. From germline, CDR1 is SEHNR and CDR2 FQNEAQ (reference sequence). The length of the CDR3 is 11 residues.

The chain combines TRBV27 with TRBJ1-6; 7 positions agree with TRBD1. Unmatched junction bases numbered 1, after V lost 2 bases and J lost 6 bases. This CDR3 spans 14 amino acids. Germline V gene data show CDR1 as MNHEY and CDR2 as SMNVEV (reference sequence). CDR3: CASSLDRVNSPLHF. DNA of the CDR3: TGTGCCAGCAGTTTAGACAGGGTTAATTCACCCCTCCACTTT.

The CDR3 sequence is CATSPNYPGANTEAFF. DNA of the CDR3: TGTGCCACCAGCCCCAATTATCCAGGCGCGAACACTGAAGCTTTCTTT. The chain is built from TRBV15 and TRBJ1-1; no firm D call. Trimming stripped 5 bases from V and 1 base from J, with 17 bases between. The CDR3 extends over 16 amino acids. CDR1 is LNHNV and CDR2 is YYDKDF in the germline V gene (reference sequence).

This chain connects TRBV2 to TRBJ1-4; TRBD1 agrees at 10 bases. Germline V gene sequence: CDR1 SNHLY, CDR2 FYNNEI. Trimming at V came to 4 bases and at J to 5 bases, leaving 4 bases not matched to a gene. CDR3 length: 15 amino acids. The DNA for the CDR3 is TGTGCCAGCAGTGCCGGGACAGGGGAAAATGAAAAACTGTTTTTT. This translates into CASSAGTGENEKLFF. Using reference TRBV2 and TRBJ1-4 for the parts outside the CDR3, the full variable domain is EPEVTQTPSHQVTQMGQEVILRCVPISNHLYFYWYRQILGQKVEFLVSFYNNEISEKSEIFDDQFSVERPDGSNFTLKIRSTKLEDSAMYFCASSAGTGENEKLFFGSGTQLSVL.

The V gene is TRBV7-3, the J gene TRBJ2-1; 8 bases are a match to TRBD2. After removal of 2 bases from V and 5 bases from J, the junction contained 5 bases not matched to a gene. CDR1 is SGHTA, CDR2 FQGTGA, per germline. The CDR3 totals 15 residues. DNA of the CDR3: TGTGCCAGCAGCTTATCGGGGGGGCATAACAATGAGCAGTTCTTC. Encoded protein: CASSLSGGHNNEQFF.

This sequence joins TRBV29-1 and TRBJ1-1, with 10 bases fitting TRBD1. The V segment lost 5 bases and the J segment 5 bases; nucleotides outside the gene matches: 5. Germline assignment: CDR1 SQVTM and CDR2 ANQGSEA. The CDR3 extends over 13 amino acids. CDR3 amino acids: CSVRQGAWTEAFF. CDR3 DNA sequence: TGCAGCGTTAGACAGGGGGCATGGACTGAAGCTTTCTTT.

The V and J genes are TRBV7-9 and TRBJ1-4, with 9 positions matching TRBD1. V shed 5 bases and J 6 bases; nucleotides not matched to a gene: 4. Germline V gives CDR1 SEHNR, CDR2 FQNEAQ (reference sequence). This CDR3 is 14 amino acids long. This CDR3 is CASSTDRGDEKLFF. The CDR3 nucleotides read TGTGCCAGCAGCACGGACAGGGGAGATGAAAAACTGTTTTTT.